The 8 T cell receptor beta chains given below trace back to one sample, sequenced in a study of beta chain features in type 1 diabetes (dated by TCRdb to the late 2010s). The receptor library was made with the immunoSEQ multiplex PCR assay. The entire amount of isolated RNA was reverse transcribed using the High Capacity cDNA Reverse Transcription Kit, so the sequenced TCRB transcripts were expressed ones. TCRdb took over this immuneACCESS table, retaining in-frame rearrangements with V and J assigned. Such tables are incomplete; in checked studies, under half of the missing clones stem from an unresolved V gene, and the remainder is unexplained. The sample has roughly 450,000 clones on record, about an eighth of them singletons. The leading ten clones occupy 0.035% to 0.05% of the sample. Sequences were obtained from naive CD4+ T cells from blood. The sample's cell subset or site label is to be understood as: true naive CD4+ T cells. Source of these receptors: a young woman in good health.

This clone came up a few times. This chain uses TRBV29-1 with TRBJ1-2; D not certain. V dropped 1 base and J dropped 2 bases, with 17 bases sitting between them. Per germline, CDR1 SQVTM and CDR2 ANQGSEA. The CDR3 sequence is 16 residues long. The CDR3 here is CSVEAGKGPGNYGYTF. The CDR3 nucleotides read TGCAGCGTTGAAGCGGGGAAAGGGCCTGGAAACTATGGCTACACCTTC.

The V call is TRBV15, the J call TRBJ2-1; maybe TRBD1 (6 bases). V was clipped by 4 bases and J by 11 bases, with 18 bases between them. There are 14 residues in the CDR3. Per germline, CDR1 LNHNV and CDR2 YYDKDF (reference sequence). CDR3 coding DNA: TGTGCCACCAGCACCCGGCAGACAGGCAGAAAGCAGTTCTTC. It is translated as CATSTRQTGRKQFF.

The CDR3 sequence: CASSAGQYGYTF. CDR3 nucleotide sequence: TGCGCCAGCAGCGCCGGACAGTATGGCTACACCTTC. The V gene is TRBV5-1, the J gene TRBJ1-2; tentatively, D is TRBD1 (6 bases). Trimming shortened V by 4 bases and J by 5 bases, and 9 bases separated the two germline ends. The CDR3 runs to 12 residues. Germline loops: CDR1 SGHRS, CDR2 YFSETQ.

This CDR3 is CASSPISPTNTEAFF. The CDR3 bases are TGTGCCAGCAGTCCCATATCCCCTACGAACACTGAAGCTTTCTTT. The chain is built from TRBV11-2 and TRBJ1-1; D call uncertain. Germline CDR1 is SGHAT and CDR2 is FQNNGV. This CDR3 is 15 amino acids long. Trimming took off 6 bases at V and 1 base at J, with 15 bases between the two ends.

This chain joins TRBV5-4 and TRBJ2-3, with 8 bases matching TRBD2. The germline CDR1 and CDR2 sequences are SGHNT and YYREEE (reference sequence). Trimming took 4 bases from V and 4 from J; bases not matched to a gene: 5. The length of the CDR3 is 14 residues. The CDR3 here is CASSTAGGADTQYF. In DNA, the CDR3 is TGTGCCAGCAGCACCGCCGGGGGGGCAGATACGCAGTATTTT.

This chain uses TRBV5-4 with TRBJ1-4; TRBD1 is a possible D gene (6 bases). The CDR3 spans 15 residues. V shed 4 bases and J shed 8 bases, with 18 bases lying between them. Germline V lookup: CDR1 SGHNT, CDR2 YYREEE (reference sequence). CDR3 in DNA: TGTGCCAGCAGCCCCGGGGGGGGCCTGAGGGAAAAACTGTTTTTT. Its protein is CASSPGGGLREKLFF.

The rearrangement links TRBV27 to TRBJ2-3; D gene ambiguous. Between the trimmed V and J ends, which lost 11 bases and 4 bases, there was a span of 13 bases. Germline assignment: CDR1 MNHEY and CDR2 SMNVEV (reference sequence). The CDR3 is 12 amino acids. CDR3 loop: CAGRVAADTQYF. CDR3 nucleotide sequence: TGTGCCGGAAGGGTAGCTGCAGATACGCAGTATTTT.

The sample holds a few counts of this clone. This chain connects TRBV19 to TRBJ2-6; D might be TRBD1 or TRBD2, each matching 5 bases. The CDR3 consists of 15 residues. CDR1 is LNHDA and CDR2 is SQIVND in the germline V gene (reference sequence). The V and J ends lost 6 bases and 2 bases respectively, with 11 bases between them. CDR3: CASRLGVTGANVLTF. The CDR3 DNA reads TGTGCCAGTAGACTAGGGGTTACTGGGGCCAACGTCCTGACTTTC.